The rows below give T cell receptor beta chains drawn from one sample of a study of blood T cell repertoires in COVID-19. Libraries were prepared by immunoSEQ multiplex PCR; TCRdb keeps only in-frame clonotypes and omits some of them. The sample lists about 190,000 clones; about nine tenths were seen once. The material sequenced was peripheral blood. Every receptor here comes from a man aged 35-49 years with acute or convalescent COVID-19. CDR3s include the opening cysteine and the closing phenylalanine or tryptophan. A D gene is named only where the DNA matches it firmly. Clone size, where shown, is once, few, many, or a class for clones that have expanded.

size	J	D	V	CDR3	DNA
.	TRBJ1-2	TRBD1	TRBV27	CASSLRTGGDYGYTF	TGTGCCAGCAGTTTAAGGACAGGGGGCGACTATGGCTACACCTTC
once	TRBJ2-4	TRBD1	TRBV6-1	CASSEVGGGTGGAKNIQYF	TGTGCCAGCAGTGAAGTCGGGGGAGGGACAGGGGGAGCCAAAAACATTCAGTACTTC
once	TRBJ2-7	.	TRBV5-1	CASSFGLADNYEQYF	TGCGCCAGCAGCTTTGGGTTAGCGGACAATTACGAGCAGTACTTC
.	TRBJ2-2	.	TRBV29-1	CSVEGGPGELFF	TGCAGCGTTGAAGGAGGTCCCGGGGAGCTGTTTTTT
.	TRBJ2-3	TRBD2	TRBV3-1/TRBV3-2	CASSQVSGGAVDTQYF	TGTGCCAGCAGCCAGGTTAGCGGGGGGGCGGTGGATACGCAGTATTTT
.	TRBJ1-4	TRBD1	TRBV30	CAWNHGQGPRSSNEKLFF	TGTGCCTGGAACCACGGACAGGGGCCCAGATCGTCTAATGAAAAACTGTTTTTT
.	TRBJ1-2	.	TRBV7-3	CASTTRTVYGYTF	TGTGCCAGCACCACTAGGACAGTTTATGGCTACACCTTC
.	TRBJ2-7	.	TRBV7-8	CASSLDGALDEQYF	TGTGCCAGCAGCTTAGATGGGGCCCTCGACGAGCAGTACTTC
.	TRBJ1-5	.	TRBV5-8	CASSSDLGGASNQPQHF	TGTGCCAGCAGCTCGGATTTGGGGGGGGCCAGCAATCAGCCCCAGCATTTT
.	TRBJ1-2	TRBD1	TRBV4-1	CASSLTGKGNYGYTF	TGCGCCAGCAGCCTGACAGGGAAGGGGAACTATGGCTACACCTTC
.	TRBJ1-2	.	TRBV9	CASSVEARGSYTF	TGTGCCAGCAGCGTAGAGGCTCGAGGGAGCTACACCTTC
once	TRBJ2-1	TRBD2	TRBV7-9	CASTPGGGFDEQFF	TGTGCCAGCACCCCTGGGGGGGGTTTCGATGAGCAGTTCTTC
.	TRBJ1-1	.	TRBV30	CAWSVLGPEAFF	TGTGCCTGGAGTGTACTTGGTCCTGAAGCTTTCTTT
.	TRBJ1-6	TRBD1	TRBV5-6	CASSLGWTGGSPLHF	TGTGCCAGCAGCTTGGGATGGACAGGGGGATCACCCCTCCACTTT
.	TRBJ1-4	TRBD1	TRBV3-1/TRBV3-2	CASSSPGTGYEKLFF	TGTGCCAGCAGTTCCCCCGGGACAGGGTATGAAAAACTGTTTTTT
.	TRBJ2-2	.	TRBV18	CASSPGQASTGELFF	TGTGCCAGCTCACCAGGGCAGGCAAGCACCGGGGAGCTGTTTTTT
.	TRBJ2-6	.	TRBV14	CASSQGVLGPGANVLTF	TGTGCCAGCAGCCAAGGGGTCCTAGGCCCTGGGGCCAACGTCCTGACTTTC
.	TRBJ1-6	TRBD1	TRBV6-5	CASSYSGLTGASPLHF	TGTGCCAGCAGTTACTCCGGTCTGACAGGGGCTTCACCCCTCCACTTT